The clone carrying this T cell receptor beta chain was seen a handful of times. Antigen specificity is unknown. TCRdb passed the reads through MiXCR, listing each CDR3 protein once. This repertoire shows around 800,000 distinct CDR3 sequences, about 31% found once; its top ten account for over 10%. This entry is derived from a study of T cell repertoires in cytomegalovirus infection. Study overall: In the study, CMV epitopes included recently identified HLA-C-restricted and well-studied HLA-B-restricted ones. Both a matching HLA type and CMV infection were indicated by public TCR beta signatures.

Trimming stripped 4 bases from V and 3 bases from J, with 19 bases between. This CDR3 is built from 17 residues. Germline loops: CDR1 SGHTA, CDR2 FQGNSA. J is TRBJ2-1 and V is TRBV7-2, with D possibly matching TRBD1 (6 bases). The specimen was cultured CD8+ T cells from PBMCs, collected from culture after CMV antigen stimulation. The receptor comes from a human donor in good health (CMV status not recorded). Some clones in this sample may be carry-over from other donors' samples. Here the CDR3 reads CASSSPRQPGVYNEQFF. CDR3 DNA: TGTGCCAGCAGCTCACCAAGACAACCAGGGGTCTACAATGAGCAGTTCTTC.